The rows below give T cell receptor beta chains drawn from one sample of a study of cytomegalovirus exposure and HLA in healthy donors. Assay: immunoSEQ multiplex PCR; the TCRdb copy retains only in-frame clones and omits some. The repertoire includes about 98,000 clones, less than 90% of them detected once, and around 6% sits in the top ten. The specimen sequenced was PBMCs. The receptors were gathered from a man between 18 and 35 years old in good health and CMV-seropositive. CDR3s include the opening cysteine and the closing phenylalanine or tryptophan. The order of the fields is clone size, J gene, V gene, D gene, CDR3 DNA, CDR3 protein. A D gene is named only where the DNA matches it firmly. Some rows have no size entry. The others give once, few or many, or a class for an expanded clone.

- TRBJ1-4 TRBV28 TRBD1 TGTGCCAGCAGTTTAAGACAGGGGGCGCGAGATGGAGAAAAACTGTTTTTT CASSLRQGARDGEKLFF
few TRBJ2-7 TRBV5-6 - TGTGCCAGCAGCTTGGAGCTCTACGAGCAGTACTTC CASSLELYEQYF
- TRBJ2-7 TRBV6-5 - TGTGCCAGCAGTTACTCGGGGGCTTCTTCCTACGAGCAGTACTTC CASSYSGASSYEQYF
- TRBJ1-2 TRBV18 - TGTGCCAGCTCACAGGCGGAGTTATATGGCTACACCTTC CASSQAELYGYTF
- TRBJ2-4 TRBV23-1 - TGCGCCAGCAGTCAACCCGGGACAATAGCCAAAAACATTCAGTACTTC CASSQPGTIAKNIQYF
once TRBJ2-1 TRBV6-1 TRBD2 TGTGCCAGCAGTGTGTTCCTAGCGGGAGGGGTTGAGCAGTTCTTC CASSVFLAGGVEQFF
- TRBJ2-7 TRBV9 TRBD2 TGTGCCAGCAGCCCCGTATGGGCTAGCGGGGTATACGAGCAGTACTTC CASSPVWASGVYEQYF
- TRBJ1-1 TRBV7-2 - TGTGCCAGCAGCTTAGCGACAGAGAACACTGAAGCTTTCTTT CASSLATENTEAFF
- TRBJ2-1 TRBV12-5 - TGTGCTAGTGGTTTTCGTTGGGGGGAGTTCTTC CASGFRWGEFF
few TRBJ2-1 TRBV19 - TGTGCCAGTAGTACACGGGAAGATGGGGTGGAGTTCTTC CASSTREDGVEFF
- TRBJ1-2 TRBV9 - TGTGCCAGCAGCGTAGCGCCAGGTAGATATGGCTACACCTTC CASSVAPGRYGYTF
- TRBJ1-2 TRBV6-1 TRBD1 TGTGCCAGCATGTACGGGACAGCGGGCCTTGGCTACACCTTC CASMYGTAGLGYTF
- TRBJ1-1 TRBV7-9 TRBD1 TGTGCCAGCAGCACGACCGGGACAGGGTTTAACACTGAAGCTTTCTTT CASSTTGTGFNTEAFF
- TRBJ2-1 TRBV6-5 - TGTGCCAGCATTGCGTCTAGCGCTCACAATGAGCAGTTCTTC CASIASSAHNEQFF
- TRBJ2-5 TRBV7-2 TRBD1 TGTGCCAGCAGCTCGCCGAGGACAGGGGTCCTGGGTGGGACCCAGTACTTC CASSSPRTGVLGGTQYF
- TRBJ1-2 TRBV4-1 TRBD1 TGCGCCAGCAGCCAATTGGACAGGGGGTATGGCTACACCTTC CASSQLDRGYGYTF
many TRBJ2-7 TRBV6-1 - TGTGCCAGCAGTGAAGGGTCCTCCCACTCCTACTACGAGCAGTACTTC CASSEGSSHSYYEQYF
- TRBJ2-5 TRBV19 TRBD2 TGTGCCACGGGACTAGCGGGAGACGGGCGAGAGACCCAGTACTTC CATGLAGDGRETQYF
- TRBJ1-2 TRBV4-3 - TGCGCCAGCAGCCCGTACAGGGAATCCGCGGATGGCTACACCTTC CASSPYRESADGYTF
- TRBJ2-1 TRBV7-9 TRBD1 TGTGCCAGCAGCTCACTCAGTAGCGGGACAGGGGGGTCGGAGCAGTTCTTC CASSSLSSGTGGSEQFF
- TRBJ1-2 TRBV28 - TGTGCCAGCAGCCCTTTAGCTGTGCCCTATGGCTACACCTTC CASSPLAVPYGYTF
- TRBJ2-2 TRBV5-1 TRBD2 TGCGCCAGCAGCTCGACTAGCGTGAACACCGGGGAGCTGTTTTTT CASSSTSVNTGELFF
- TRBJ1-2 TRBV19 TRBD1 TGTGCCAGTAGTATAATTGGGACAGGGACAAACTATGGCTACACCTTC CASSIIGTGTNYGYTF
- TRBJ1-1 TRBV4-1 TRBD1 TGCGCCAGCAGCCTAATAGACAGGGCGAACACTGAAGCTTTCTTT CASSLIDRANTEAFF
- TRBJ1-1 TRBV19 - TGTGCCAGTAGGGGCCCTATACAAGCTTTCTTT CASRGPIQAFF
- TRBJ2-7 TRBV29-1 - TGCAGCGTCGCCCCCCAGGTCTCTACCTACGAGCAGTACTTC CSVAPQVSTYEQYF
- TRBJ1-6 TRBV15 - TGTGCCACCAGCAAACGATGGCAGATAGGCCCCAAAAGCGGTAATTCACCCCTCCACTTT CATSKRWQIGPKSGNSPLHF
- TRBJ2-7 TRBV7-2 - TGTGCCAGCGGGGCGGCCTTCTACGAGCAGTACTTC CASGAAFYEQYF
- TRBJ1-5 TRBV25-1 TRBD1 TGTGCCAGCAGTGACGACAGGGGAGAAAGCAATCAGCCCCAGCATTTT CASSDDRGESNQPQHF
- TRBJ2-7 TRBV28 - TGTGCCAGCAGGATCGGGGCCTACGAGCAGTACTTC CASRIGAYEQYF
- TRBJ1-4 TRBV11-2 - TGTGCCAGCAGCCAGACACCAACTAATGAAAAACTGTTTTTT CASSQTPTNEKLFF
- TRBJ1-1 TRBV6-1 TRBD1 TGTGCCAGCAGATTTACAGGGGGCACTGAAGCTTTCTTT CASRFTGGTEAFF
- TRBJ1-2 TRBV29-1 TRBD1 TGCAGCGTGGCGACAGGGAACTATGGCTACACCTTC CSVATGNYGYTF
- TRBJ2-7 TRBV9 TRBD2 TGTGCCAGCAGCAAGCGGGGATCCTACGAGCAGTACTTC CASSKRGSYEQYF
- TRBJ2-1 TRBV7-2 TRBD2 TGTGCCAGCCGTAGCGGGCAATACAATGAGCAGTTCTTC CASRSGQYNEQFF
few TRBJ1-5 TRBV4-1 TRBD1 TGCGCCAGCAGCCTCGACAGGGCGGCTCAGCCCCAGCATTTT CASSLDRAAQPQHF
- TRBJ2-1 TRBV6-5 - TGTGCCAGCAGTTACCTATCAGAGCAGTTCTTC CASSYLSEQFF
- TRBJ2-2 TRBV13 TRBD1 TGTGCCAGCAGTACAGGGGCCGGTCGTAGCGCCGGGGAGCTGTTTTTT CASSTGAGRSAGELFF
- TRBJ2-1 TRBV7-3 TRBD2 TGTGCCAGCAGCTTAACTGGGCCCAGGACTAGCTTCTACAATGAGCAGTTCTTC CASSLTGPRTSFYNEQFF
- TRBJ2-2 TRBV5-1 TRBD2 TGCGCCAGCAGCATCGGATACCGGACTAGCGGGGGCCTTAGTACCGGGGAGCTGTTTTTT CASSIGYRTSGGLSTGELFF
- TRBJ2-1 TRBV7-2 - TGTGCCAGCGGGGGGCCAGGGGGGAAGTACAATGAGCAGTTCTTC CASGGPGGKYNEQFF
- TRBJ2-7 TRBV5-5 TRBD1 TGTGCCAGCAGCTTCGGGACAGGGTATCCCGAGCAGTACTTC CASSFGTGYPEQYF
- TRBJ1-5 TRBV6-6 - TGTGCCAGCAGCCCAATATCGGGGCCCCAGCATTTT CASSPISGPQHF
- TRBJ1-1 TRBV11-2 - TGTGCCAGCAGCCCTACAGGTAACACTGAAGCTTTCTTT CASSPTGNTEAFF
- TRBJ2-7 TRBV6-1 TRBD2 TGTGCCAGCAGTGACGCCGGACTAGCCCGCGAGCAGTACTTC CASSDAGLAREQYF
- TRBJ1-2 TRBV29-1 TRBD1 TGCAGCGTTGAAGGTTTATGGTCCGACAGGGGAAGCTATGGCTACACCTTC CSVEGLWSDRGSYGYTF
once TRBJ2-5 TRBV9 TRBD2 TGTGCCAGCAGCGTAGTAGGGAGGGGACTAGCGGGCTCAGAGACCCAGTACTTC CASSVVGRGLAGSETQYF
- TRBJ2-3 TRBV29-1 - TGCAGCGTTGAAGGGCCGACAGATACGCAGTATTTT CSVEGPTDTQYF
- TRBJ1-5 TRBV6-5 - TGTGCCAGCAGTTACGCAGGGGTCGGCAATCAGCCCCAGCATTTT CASSYAGVGNQPQHF
- TRBJ2-1 TRBV5-8 - TGTGCCAGCAGCTTCGGAGTCTACAATGAGCAGTTCTTC CASSFGVYNEQFF
- TRBJ2-7 TRBV6-1 TRBD1 TGTGCCAGCAGTGAAACGGCAGGGGGCCCCTACGAGCAGTACTTC CASSETAGGPYEQYF